This entry features one T cell receptor beta chain sequence. The antigen remains unidentified. Germline V CDR1 and CDR2: KGHSH, LQKENI. The CDR3 has 14 residues. Deletions cut 1 base from V and 7 bases from J, with 8 bases between. TCRdb keeps only in-frame clones here, not all; method: immunoSEQ multiplex PCR. Of tens of thousands of clones listed, 90% are singletons. Relapses following autologous stem cell transplantation were seen in all patients, with brentuximab vedotin exposure varying. The data stem from a study of PD-1 blockade in classical Hodgkin lymphoma. Study in general: Every 2 weeks, patients had 3 mg/kg nivolumab intravenously. Study findings and constraints: Possibly reflecting disease activity or prior therapy, repertoire differences have causes that remain undefined. Relative to healthy donors, newly diagnosed patients reportedly had lower baseline TCR diversity, which was reported as lower still in relapsed/refractory patients. Complete responders possessed baseline diversity comparable to newly diagnosed patients.

This receptor was obtained from a human donor with classical Hodgkin lymphoma. The starting material was peripheral blood mononuclear cells (PBMCs), obtained at baseline. This chain connects TRBV18 to TRBJ1-6; D uncertain. The CDR3 here is CASSPQGTNSPLHF. CDR3 bases: TGTGCCAGCTCACCACAGGGAACAAATTCACCCCTCCACTTT.